A single sample gave rise to the 30 T cell receptor beta chains below, sequenced in a study of blood T cell repertoires in COVID-19. The protocol was immunoSEQ multiplex PCR, while the TCRdb copy is restricted to in-frame clones and leaves out a portion. This repertoire shows 220,000 or so clones, 85% found once; its top ten account for under 3.5%. Sequencing was done on a sample of peripheral blood. The receptors were sampled from a man aged 50-59 years who had recovered from COVID-19.

This chain links TRBV30 with TRBJ1-3; D not resolved. The germline V and J ends were trimmed by 0 bases and 7 bases, with 13 bases remaining between them. The CDR3 contains 14 residues. The germline gives CDR1 GTSNPN, CDR2 SVGIG (reference sequence). The CDR3 sequence is CAWSVPGTWNTIYF. CDR3 coding DNA: TGTGCCTGGAGTGTACCAGGAACTTGGAACACCATATATTTT.

This clone was detected once. This sequence joins TRBV2 and TRBJ2-3; D possibly corresponds to TRBD2 (7 bases). Trimming removed 3 bases from V and 3 bases from J, with 13 bases in between. CDR3 length equals 15 residues. Germline V gene lookup returns CDR1 SNHLY and CDR2 FYNNEI. The CDR3 nucleotides read TGTGCCAGCAGTGACGGGGGGCTCCGGACAGATACGCAGTATTTT. Amino acid sequence: CASSDGGLRTDTQYF.

The rearrangement uses TRBV5-6 and TRBJ1-5; maybe TRBD1 (5 bases). The CDR3 has 15 amino acids. Looked up from germline, CDR1 is SGHDT and CDR2 is YYEEEE. Trimming cost V 4 bases and J 3 bases, with 14 bases left between them. Here the CDR3 reads CASSRSDSHNQPQHF. In DNA form, the CDR3 reads TGTGCCAGCAGCCGATCCGACAGCCACAATCAGCCCCAGCATTTT.

The chain has TRBV24-1 and TRBJ1-2, with D hard to call. Germline V gives CDR1 KGHDR, CDR2 SFDVKD. The ends were cut back, 4 bases at V and 8 bases at J, with 10 bases in the middle. The length of the CDR3 is 12 residues. The CDR3 here is CATSEGSYGYTF. CDR3 coding DNA: TGTGCCACCAGTGAAGGGAGCTACGGCTACACCTTC.

The V and J genes are TRBV20-1 and TRBJ2-1, with a weak D call TRBD2 (6 bases). The germline CDR1 and CDR2 sequences are DFQATT and SNEGSKA (reference sequence). The CDR3 totals 14 residues. Trimming took 3 bases from V and 7 from J, leaving 16 bases between them. CDR3 sequence reads: CSASKGEVGNEQFF. In DNA form, the CDR3 reads TGCAGTGCTAGTAAAGGGGAGGTGGGTAATGAGCAGTTCTTC.

The chain couples TRBV29-1 to TRBJ1-1; 7 bases are a match to TRBD1. CDR3 size: 13 residues. V lost 6 bases, J lost 2 bases, and 6 bases stayed unmatched. The V gene's germline CDR1 is SQVTM and CDR2 ANQGSEA. CDR3 in DNA: TGCAGCGTAGTGAGACAGGGTAACACTGAAGCTTTCTTT. Protein sequence: CSVVRQGNTEAFF.

The J gene is TRBJ1-1, the V gene TRBV27; weak D call: TRBD1 (5 bases). This CDR3 is 15 amino acids long. Germline CDR1 is MNHEY and CDR2 is SMNVEV (reference sequence). V lost 7 bases to trimming and J lost 4 bases, with 19 bases between them. The CDR3 region is CASTYRSSARTEAFF. CDR3 nucleotides: TGTGCCAGCACCTACAGGTCTTCGGCACGCACTGAAGCTTTCTTT.

The chain links TRBV20-1 to TRBJ2-7; no clear D. The length of the CDR3 is 10 residues. The V gene lost 6 bases and the J gene lost 5 bases, with 8 bases spanning the gap. Per the germline V gene, CDR1 is DFQATT and CDR2 is SNEGSKA (reference sequence). This CDR3 reads CSASRDEQYF. The DNA for the CDR3 is TGCAGTGCCTCCCGTGACGAGCAGTACTTC.

In this sample, this clone turned up once. This chain links TRBV4-1 with TRBJ1-5; no firm D call. V lost 1 base, J lost 0 bases, and 13 bases lay in between. Per germline, CDR1 MGHRA and CDR2 YSYEKL. The CDR3 has 17 residues. CDR3 residues: CASSQAPPENSNQPQHF. The CDR3 DNA follows: TGCGCCAGCAGCCAAGCGCCCCCGGAGAATAGCAATCAGCCCCAGCATTTT.

This clone was seen a few times. The chain links TRBV2 to TRBJ2-3; TRBD1 matches 7 bases. The CDR3 length is 15 residues. CDR1 and CDR2 from the germline V gene are SNHLY and FYNNEI. J lost 2 bases, V lost 6 bases, and 8 bases had no gene match. The CDR3: CASRHRDSPTDTQYF. The CDR3 bases are TGTGCCAGCAGACACCGGGACAGCCCCACAGATACGCAGTATTTT.

V usage is TRBV19 and J usage is TRBJ2-1; D might be TRBD1 (6 bases). In germline, CDR1 is LNHDA, CDR2 SQIVND (reference sequence). V dropped 7 bases and J dropped 0 bases, with 13 bases sitting between them. This CDR3 has 15 residues. DNA of the CDR3: TGTGCCAGTATGAAGGACAGACTCTCCTACAATGAGCAGTTCTTC. Its protein product is CASMKDRLSYNEQFF.

This clone was observed a handful of times. The sample holds other DNA sequences that translate to the same CDR3. CDR3 nucleotide sequence: TGTGCCAGCAGTTTACTCCCCTCCTACGAGCAGTACTTC. Encoded protein: CASSLLPSYEQYF. The genes are TRBV27 and TRBJ2-7, with D unresolved. V lost 2 bases and J lost 0, with 5 bases in between. This CDR3 has 13 amino acids. The germline V gene has CDR1 MNHEY and CDR2 SMNVEV (reference sequence).

This clone came up once. J is TRBJ2-3 and V is TRBV28, with D perhaps matching TRBD2 (5 bases). This CDR3 region has 16 residues. Germline loops: CDR1 MDHEN, CDR2 SYDVKM. V lost 6 bases, J lost 1 base, and 17 bases lay in between. CDR3 sequence reads: CASRPRLRGGTDTQYF. The CDR3 DNA is TGTGCCAGCAGGCCTAGGCTCCGGGGTGGCACAGATACGCAGTATTTT. Complete variable domain (other parts from reference TRBV28 and TRBJ2-3): DVKVTQSSRYLVKRTGEKVFLECVQDMDHENMFWYRQDPGLGLRLIYFSYDVKMKEKGDIPEGYSVSREKKERFSLILESASTNQTSMYLCASRPRLRGGTDTQYFGPGTRLTVL.

This chain joins TRBV6-8 and TRBJ2-5; D is perhaps TRBD2 (5 bases). This CDR3 is 15 amino acids long. Germline V CDR1 and CDR2: MNHGY, SAAAGT. V shed 7 bases and J shed 1 base, with 16 bases lying between them. The CDR3, as DNA: TGTGCCAGCATTTCCTCCCAGCGGCTCCAAGAGACCCAGTACTTC. Translation: CASISSQRLQETQYF.

V usage is TRBV6-1 and J usage is TRBJ1-5; 8 bases match TRBD1. This CDR3 is 15 amino acids long. Looked up from germline, CDR1 is MNHNS and CDR2 is SASEGT. J gave up 7 bases and V 3 bases, and 8 bases lay outside the gene matches. The CDR3 sequence: CASSDIRTGRQPQHF. CDR3 in DNA: TGTGCCAGCAGTGATATCAGGACAGGGCGACAGCCCCAGCATTTT.

V is TRBV2 and J is TRBJ1-1; D unresolved. V was clipped by 4 bases and J by 2 bases, with 11 bases between them. The germline V gene encodes CDR1 SNHLY and CDR2 FYNNEI. There are 14 residues in the CDR3. This chain's CDR3 is CASSVGNTNTEAFF. DNA of the CDR3: TGTGCCAGCAGTGTCGGGAATACTAACACTGAAGCTTTCTTT.

This rearrangement joins TRBV6-4 to TRBJ2-7; 10 bases fit TRBD1. Trimming removed 8 bases from V and 3 bases from J; junction bases left unmatched: 7. The CDR3 contains 14 residues. CDR1 and CDR2 (germline): MRHNA, SNTAGT. The CDR3 bases are TGTGCCAGCCAGAGCCGGGACAGGGGCTACGAGCAGTACTTC. This gives the protein CASQSRDRGYEQYF.

V gene TRBV7-9 combines with J gene TRBJ2-5, with TRBD1 matching over 7 bases. Germline V CDR1 and CDR2: SEHNR, FQNEAQ (reference sequence). V lost 5 bases, J lost 4 bases, and 7 bases stayed unmatched. There are 14 residues in the CDR3. The chain's CDR3 is CASSRGAGGETQYF. The CDR3 nucleotides are TGTGCCAGCAGCCGAGGAGCAGGGGGAGAGACCCAGTACTTC.

In DNA form, the CDR3 reads TGTGCCAGCGCAATAGCATGGGGGCACCAAGAGACCCAGTACTTC. It encodes CASAIAWGHQETQYF. The rearrangement uses TRBV7-7 and TRBJ2-5; a possible D gene is TRBD1 (6 bases). This CDR3 has 15 residues. The germline V gene encodes CDR1 SSHAT and CDR2 FNYEAQ (reference sequence). The germline V and J ends were trimmed by 8 bases and 0 bases, with 16 bases remaining between them.

The table lists this clone with a count of one. The chain employs TRBV19 and TRBJ2-2, with 9 positions matching TRBD1. CDR1 LNHDA and CDR2 SQIVND come from the germline V gene (reference sequence). Trimming took 3 bases from V and 6 from J; bases not matched to a gene: 5. The CDR3 contains 15 residues. CDR3 DNA: TGTGCCAGTAGTATTACAGGGGGCACATCCGGGGAGCTGTTTTTT. It is translated as CASSITGGTSGELFF.

This rearrangement joins TRBV27 to TRBJ1-1, with unresolved D. V gave up 6 bases and J gave up 4 bases, with 9 bases separating them. Germline V CDR1 and CDR2: MNHEY, SMNVEV (reference sequence). CDR3 length: 12 amino acids. In nucleotides, the CDR3 is TGTGCCAGCAGCAGCCGGGGCACTGAAGCTTTCTTT. It codes for CASSSRGTEAFF.

The genes are TRBV2 and TRBJ2-7, with a tentative D call TRBD2 (5 bases). The CDR3 length is 15 residues. Germline CDR1 is SNHLY and CDR2 is FYNNEI. V lost 0 bases to trimming and J lost 1 base, with 10 bases between them. CDR3 region: CASSEAGGGSYEQYF. The CDR3 bases are TGTGCCAGCAGTGAAGCCGGAGGCGGGTCCTACGAGCAGTACTTC.

This sequence joins TRBV9 and TRBJ2-5; TRBD1 aligns across 12 bases. Germline trimming cut 2 bases from V and 3 bases from J; bases unmatched to any gene: 8. Germline V gene data show CDR1 as SGDLS and CDR2 as YYNGEE. This CDR3 spans 17 amino acids. In DNA, the CDR3 is TGTGCCAGCAGCGTCTCAACCGGGACAGGGGGCGAAGAGACCCAGTACTTC. It encodes CASSVSTGTGGEETQYF. Complete variable domain (other parts from reference TRBV9 and TRBJ2-5): DSGVTQTPKHLITATGQRVTLRCSPRSGDLSVYWYQQSLDQGLQFLIQYYNGEERAKGNILERFSAQQFPDLHSELNLSSLELGDSALYFCASSVSTGTGGEETQYFGPGTRLLVL.

This chain connects TRBV4-1 to TRBJ1-2, with TRBD1 identical over 9 bases. Germline V gene sequence: CDR1 MGHRA, CDR2 YSYEKL. The trim removed 4 bases at V and 6 bases at J, leaving 3 bases unmatched. CDR3 length equals 13 residues. CDR3 coding DNA: TGCGCCAGCAGCCCAGGGACAGGGCATGGCTACACCTTC. Its translation: CASSPGTGHGYTF.

The chain uses TRBV19 and TRBJ1-1, with 8 bases aligning to TRBD1. The CDR3 is 16 residues long. CDR1 and CDR2 (germline): LNHDA, SQIVND (reference sequence). V gave up 3 bases and J gave up 1 base; unmatched junction bases: 7. The chain's CDR3 is CASSIGQGRGNTEAFF. The CDR3 DNA reads as TGTGCCAGTAGTATTGGACAGGGCCGGGGGAACACTGAAGCTTTCTTT.

This clone was detected a few times. V gene TRBV11-2 combines with J gene TRBJ2-7; 14 bases align to TRBD2. Germline V CDR1 and CDR2: SGHAT, FQNNGV. The CDR3 is made up of 15 amino acids. The V and J ends lost 4 bases and 6 bases, in that order; junction bases with no gene match: 5. The CDR3 region has the DNA TGTGCCAGCAGCTGGGGACTAGCGGGAGCTGGCGAGCAGTACTTC. Translated: CASSWGLAGAGEQYF.

The gene calls are TRBV25-1 and TRBJ2-2; possibly TRBD1 for D (5 bases). Germline CDR1 reads MGHDK; CDR2 reads SYGVNS. The ends were cut back, 4 bases at V and 6 bases at J, with 6 bases in the middle. CDR3 size: 12 residues. The CDR3 nucleotides read TGTGCCAGCAGTGGGGGCCCCGGGGAGCTGTTTTTT. This codes for CASSGGPGELFF.

This clone showed up just a few times. CDR3 sequence: CASSYTGDGEQYF. CDR3 DNA sequence: TGTGCCAGCAGTTATACAGGGGACGGCGAGCAGTACTTC. The V call is TRBV28, the J call TRBJ2-7, with TRBD1 matching 7 bases. This CDR3 region has 13 residues. The J segment lost 6 bases and the V segment lost 4 bases, leaving 6 bases of the junction unmatched. Germline-derived CDR1 and CDR2 are MDHEN and SYDVKM.

The CDR3 bases are TGTGCCAGCAGCTCCGGACTAGCGGGAGAAAACTCCTACGAGCAGTACTTC. It encodes CASSSGLAGENSYEQYF. The rearrangement uses TRBV5-4 and TRBJ2-7, with TRBD2 matching over 13 bases. Germline V CDR1 and CDR2: SGHNT, YYREEE (reference sequence). J was trimmed by 0 bases and V by 3 bases; bases with no gene match: 6. CDR3 length: 17 amino acids.

The J gene is TRBJ2-1, the V gene TRBV5-1; 9 nucleotides match TRBD1. This CDR3 spans 15 amino acids. Trimming at V came to 0 bases and at J to 8 bases, leaving 6 bases not matched to a gene. Germline CDR1 and CDR2: SGHRS and YFSETQ. The CDR3 nucleotides read TGCGCCAGCAGCTTGGGCGGGACAGGGAGCGATGAGCAGTTCTTC. Amino acid sequence: CASSLGGTGSDEQFF.